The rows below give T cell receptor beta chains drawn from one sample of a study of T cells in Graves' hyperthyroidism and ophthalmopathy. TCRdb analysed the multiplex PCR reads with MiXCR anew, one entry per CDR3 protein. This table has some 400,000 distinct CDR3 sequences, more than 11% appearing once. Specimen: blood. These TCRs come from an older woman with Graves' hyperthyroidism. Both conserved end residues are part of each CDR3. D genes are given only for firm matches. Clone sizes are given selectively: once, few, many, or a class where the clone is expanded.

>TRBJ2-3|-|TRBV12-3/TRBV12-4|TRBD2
CASRRRLAGLRDTQYF
TGTGCCAGCAGACGTCGACTAGCGGGCCTTCGAGATACGCAGTATTTT
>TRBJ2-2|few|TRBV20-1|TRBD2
CSARLLAGDLNTGELFF
TGCAGTGCTAGACTGCTAGCGGGGGATTTGAACACCGGGGAGCTGTTTTTT
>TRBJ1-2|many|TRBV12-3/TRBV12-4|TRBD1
CASSLTRTGGGYGYTF
TGTGCCAGCAGTCTCACCCGGACAGGGGGGGGCTATGGCTACACCTTC
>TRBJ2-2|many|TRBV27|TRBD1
CATARTGGSTGELFF
TGTGCCACCGCGAGAACAGGGGGCAGCACCGGGGAGCTGTTTTTT
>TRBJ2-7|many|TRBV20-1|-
CSAIPGDRSYEQYF
TGCAGTGCTATCCCCGGCGATCGATCCTACGAGCAGTACTTC
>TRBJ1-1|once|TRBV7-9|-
CASSSPGLTEAFF
TGTGCCAGCAGCTCACCCGGCTTAACTGAAGCTTTCTTT
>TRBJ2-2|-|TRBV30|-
CAWSRGGLGTGELFF
TGTGCCTGGAGTCGAGGCGGGCTGGGGACCGGGGAGCTGTTTTTT
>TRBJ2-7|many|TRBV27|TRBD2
CASSSGGGYEQYF
TGTGCCAGCAGTTCGGGAGGGGGTTACGAGCAGTACTTC
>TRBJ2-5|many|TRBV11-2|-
CASSLTGGRVLQETQYF
TGTGCCAGCAGCTTAACGGGGGGCAGGGTATTACAAGAGACCCAGTACTTC
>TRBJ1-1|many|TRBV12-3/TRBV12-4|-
CASSPTPGTEAFF
TGTGCCAGCAGTCCGACACCGGGCACTGAAGCTTTCTTT
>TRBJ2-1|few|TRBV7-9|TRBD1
CASSLGTGPNEQFF
TGTGCCAGCAGCTTGGGGACAGGGCCCAATGAGCAGTTCTTC
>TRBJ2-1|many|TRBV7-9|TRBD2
CASILGSGGDLTGVDEQFF
TGTGCCAGCATCCTAGGGAGCGGGGGGGACCTGACCGGAGTGGATGAGCAGTTCTTC
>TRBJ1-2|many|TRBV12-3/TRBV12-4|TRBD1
CASSPTGSYGYTF
TGTGCCAGCAGTCCGACAGGGTCCTATGGCTACACCTTC
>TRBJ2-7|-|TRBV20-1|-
CSARGRGGPSYNEQYF
TGCAGTGCTAGGGGGCGGGGTGGGCCCTCCTACAATGAGCAGTACTTC
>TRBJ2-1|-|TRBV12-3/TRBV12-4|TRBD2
CASSLSGILFDEQFF
TGTGCCAGCAGCTTAAGCGGGATCCTTTTCGATGAGCAGTTCTTC
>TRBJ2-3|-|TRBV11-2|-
CASSLDHAAGMDTQYF
TGTGCCAGCAGCTTAGATCACGCCGCGGGGATGGATACGCAGTATTTT
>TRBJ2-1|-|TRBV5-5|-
CASSFDDYYNEQFF
TGTGCCAGCAGCTTCGATGACTACTACAATGAGCAGTTCTTC
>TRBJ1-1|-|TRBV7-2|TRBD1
CASSADRADTEAFF
TGTGCCAGCAGCGCGGACAGGGCGGACACTGAAGCTTTCTTT
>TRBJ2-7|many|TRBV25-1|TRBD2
CASRGTSGISSYEQYF
TGTGCCAGCCGCGGGACTAGCGGGATCAGTTCCTACGAGCAGTACTTC
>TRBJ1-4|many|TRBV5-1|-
CASSEGTGSYEKLFF
TGCGCCAGCAGCGAAGGTACGGGATCCTATGAAAAACTGTTTTTT
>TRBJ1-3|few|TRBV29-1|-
CSAERTEGNTIYF
TGCAGCGCCGAGAGAACAGAAGGAAACACCATATATTTT
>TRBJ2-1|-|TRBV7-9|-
CASSLNQTPQFF
TGTGCCAGCAGCTTAAACCAAACCCCGCAGTTCTTC
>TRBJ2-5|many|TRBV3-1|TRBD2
CASSQSGLERETQYF
TGTGCCAGCAGCCAGTCGGGACTAGAAAGGGAGACCCAGTACTTC
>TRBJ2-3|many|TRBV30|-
CAWTKRSTDTQYF
TGTGCCTGGACTAAGCGGAGCACAGATACGCAGTATTTT
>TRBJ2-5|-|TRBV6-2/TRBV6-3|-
CASGRGRETQYF
TGTGCCAGCGGCCGGGGCCGGGAGACCCAGTACTTC
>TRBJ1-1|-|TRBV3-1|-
CASRQGGNTEAFF
TGTGCCAGCCGCCAAGGTGGGAACACTGAAGCTTTCTTT
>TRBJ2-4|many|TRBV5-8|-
CASSSRWRGRTKNIQYF
TGTGCCAGCAGCTCCCGTTGGAGGGGAAGAACCAAAAACATTCAGTACTTC
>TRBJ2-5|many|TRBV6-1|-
CASSRRRGQGQETQYF
TGTGCCAGCAGCAGACGGCGGGGCCAGGGCCAAGAGACCCAGTACTTC
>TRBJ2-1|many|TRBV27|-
CASSPWRVSSYNEQFF
TGTGCCAGCAGTCCTTGGAGGGTGAGCTCCTACAATGAGCAGTTCTTC
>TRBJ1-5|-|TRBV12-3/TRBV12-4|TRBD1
CASSASTGGLIQPQHF
TGTGCCAGCAGTGCCTCCACAGGGGGGTTGATTCAGCCCCAGCATTTT
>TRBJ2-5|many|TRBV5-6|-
CASSLEVLGGETQYF
TGTGCCAGCAGCTTGGAGGTGTTGGGGGGAGAGACCCAGTACTTC
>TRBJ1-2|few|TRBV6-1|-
CASWTAGYGYTF
TGTGCCAGCTGGACGGCTGGCTATGGCTACACCTTC
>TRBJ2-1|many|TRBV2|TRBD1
CASGRDSSYNEQFF
TGTGCCAGCGGCCGGGACAGCTCCTACAATGAGCAGTTCTTC
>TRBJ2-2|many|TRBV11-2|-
CASSPLFSANTGELFF
TGTGCCAGCAGCCCCCTCTTCTCGGCAAACACCGGGGAGCTGTTTTTT
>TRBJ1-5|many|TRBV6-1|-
CASSGLVNQPQHF
TGTGCCAGCAGTGGGCTCGTTAATCAGCCCCAGCATTTT
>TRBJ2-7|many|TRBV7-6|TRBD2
CASSLSSSGSYEQYF
TGTGCCAGCAGCTTATCGTCTAGCGGCTCCTACGAGCAGTACTTC
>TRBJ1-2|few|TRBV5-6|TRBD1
CATTRDRRNYGYTF
TGTGCCACTACGAGGGACAGGCGCAACTATGGCTACACCTTC
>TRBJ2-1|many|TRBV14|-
CASSVRQAYNEQFF
TGTGCCAGCAGTGTGAGACAGGCCTACAATGAGCAGTTCTTC
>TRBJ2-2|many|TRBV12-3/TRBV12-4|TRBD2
CASSPSGYTGELFF
TGTGCCAGCAGTCCTAGCGGGTACACCGGGGAGCTGTTTTTT